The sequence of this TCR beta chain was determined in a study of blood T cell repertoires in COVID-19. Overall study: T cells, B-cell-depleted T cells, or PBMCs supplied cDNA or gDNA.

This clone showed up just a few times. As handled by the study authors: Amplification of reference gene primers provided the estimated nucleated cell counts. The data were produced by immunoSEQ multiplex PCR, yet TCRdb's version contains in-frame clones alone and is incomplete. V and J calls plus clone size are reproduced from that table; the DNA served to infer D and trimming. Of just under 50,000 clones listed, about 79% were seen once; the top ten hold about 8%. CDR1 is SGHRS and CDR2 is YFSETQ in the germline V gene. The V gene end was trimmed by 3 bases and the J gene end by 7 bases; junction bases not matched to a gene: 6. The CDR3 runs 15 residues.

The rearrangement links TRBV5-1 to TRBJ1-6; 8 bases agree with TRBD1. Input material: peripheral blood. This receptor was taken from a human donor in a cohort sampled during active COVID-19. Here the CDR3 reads CASSSGTGANSPLHF. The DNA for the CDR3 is TGCGCCAGCAGCTCCGGGACAGGCGCAAATTCACCCCTCCACTTT.